The clone carrying this T cell receptor (beta chain) has just one count. This sample stems from a study of shared clonotypes between healthy human individuals. Trimming took 6 bases from V and 5 from J, leaving 14 bases between them. The CDR3 contains 13 residues. Looked up from germline, CDR1 is MDHEN and CDR2 is SYDVKM. The repertoire was sequenced with immunoSEQ multiplex PCR; TCRdb's copy has only in-frame clones and lacks some. This table has 950,000 to 1,100,000 clones, about four fifths appearing once. V is TRBV28 and J is TRBJ2-7, with a tentative D call TRBD2 (5 bases). The sequence was obtained from a man between 18 and 29 years old in good health. Some clones in this sample may be carry-over from other donors' samples. Source material: memory CD4+ T cells from PBMCs. Described subset: CD45RA-negative fraction. CDR3 nucleotides: TGTGCCAGCAGGAGGGCCCTCTTGGACGAGCAGTACTTC. Its translation: CASRRALLDEQYF.